This TCR beta chain was captured by sequencing in a study of blood T cell repertoires in COVID-19. On the study more broadly: Sample material is recorded as cDNA or gDNA derived from T cells, B-cell-depleted T cells, or PBMCs.

J gave up 6 bases and V 1 base, and 8 bases lay outside the gene matches. The CDR3 runs 16 residues. Germline CDR1 is GTSNPN and CDR2 is SVGIG (reference sequence). As processed by the authors: Estimated nucleated cell counts came from reference gene primer amplification. Here immunoSEQ multiplex PCR was the method, and the copy in TCRdb shows in-frame clones only, minus some. V and J calls and clone size come straight from that table; D and trimming were deduced from the DNA. The sample lists tens of thousands of clones, about 90% occurring once. Material for sequencing was peripheral blood. The source of this sequence is a human donor with acute or convalescent COVID-19. The donor label of this sample is uncertain. This rearrangement joins TRBV30 to TRBJ2-5; 13 bases agree with TRBD2. CDR3 amino acids: CAWSGGTSGVRKTQYF. The CDR3 nucleotides read TGTGCCTGGAGTGGTGGGACTAGCGGGGTTAGAAAGACCCAGTACTTC.